These 6 T cell receptor beta chains originate from one sample sequenced in a study of neoadjuvant anti-PD-1 for oral cavity cancer. Data came from immunoSEQ multiplex PCR; TCRdb stores just in-frame clones and leaves some out. The sample contains 30,000 to 35,000 clones, approximately 87% of which appear only once. The sample was PBMCs, taken before nivolumab (anti-PD-1) treatment. The receptor source for this set is a person aged 35-79 years with oral cavity squamous cell carcinoma.

The chain carries TRBV7-8 and TRBJ1-2; no reliable D call. This CDR3 spans 13 amino acids. Germline CDR1 reads SGHVS; CDR2 reads FQNEAQ. With 4 bases removed from V and 4 bases from J, the gap between germline ends came to 10 bases. This CDR3 is CASSSRAVYGYTF. The CDR3 DNA sequence: TGTGCCAGCAGCTCGAGGGCAGTCTATGGCTACACCTTC.

The V and J genes are TRBV5-6 and TRBJ1-5; D is perhaps TRBD1 (6 bases). The V gene lost 2 bases and the J gene lost 6 bases, with 15 bases spanning the gap. Per germline, CDR1 SGHDT and CDR2 YYEEEE. CDR3 size: 15 residues. In nucleotides, the CDR3 is TGTGCCAGCAGCTTAGGTACAGGGCGACCTCAGCCCCAGCATTTT. Translation gives CASSLGTGRPQPQHF. The full variable domain, in which reference TRBV5-6 and TRBJ1-5 provide the parts outside the CDR3, is DAGVTQSPTHLIKTRGQQVTLRCSPKSGHDTVSWYQQALGQGPQFIFQYYEEEERQRGNFPDRFSGHQFPNYSSELNVNALLLGDSALYLCASSLGTGRPQPQHFGDGTRLSIL.

The chain carries TRBV7-8 and TRBJ1-6; TRBD1 matches at 7 bases. This CDR3 has 15 residues. CDR1 is SGHVS and CDR2 is FQNEAQ in the germline V gene. V gave up 5 bases and J gave up 8 bases; unmatched junction bases: 9. The CDR3 DNA reads as TGTGCCAGCAGCCGGTTTCTCACAGGGGATTCACCCCTCCACTTT. This gives the protein CASSRFLTGDSPLHF.

This clone was detected only once. The CDR3 here is CAWSVQINEKLFF. CDR3 DNA: TGTGCCTGGAGTGTACAGATTAATGAAAAACTGTTTTTT. The rearrangement joins TRBV30 to TRBJ1-4, with D unresolved. Trimming removed 0 bases at V and 4 bases at J, with 6 bases between. Germline V CDR1 and CDR2: GTSNPN, SVGIG (reference sequence). CDR3 length: 13 residues.

The chain links TRBV5-1 to TRBJ2-3; 7 bases match TRBD1. CDR1 and CDR2 from the germline V gene are SGHRS and YFSETQ. The V gene end was trimmed by 2 bases and the J gene end by 2 bases; junction bases not matched to a gene: 2. This CDR3 is built from 14 residues. CDR3 bases: TGCGCCAGCAGCTTTGACAGGGCCACAGATACGCAGTATTTT. Translated: CASSFDRATDTQYF.

This clone was seen only once. The chain recombines TRBV9 with TRBJ1-4; TRBD1 might be the D (6 bases). CDR1 SGDLS and CDR2 YYNGEE come from the germline V gene. V shed 3 bases and J shed 4 bases, with 16 bases lying between them. The CDR3 spans 16 residues. The CDR3 loop reads CASSGNRERGNEKLFF. The CDR3 DNA sequence: TGTGCCAGCAGCGGGAACAGGGAAAGGGGTAATGAAAAACTGTTTTTT.